This is a list of T cell receptor beta chains from one sample in a study of blood T cell repertoires in COVID-19. Profiled with immunoSEQ multiplex PCR; TCRdb holds only in-frame clones, not every one. The sample yields approximately 300,000 clones, just under 90% seen once. The sample was peripheral blood. These receptors were collected from a woman aged 50 to 60 with COVID-19, enrolled during active disease. CDR3s include the opening cysteine and the closing phenylalanine or tryptophan. The D gene is left open where the match is weak. Size is stated for part of the rows, as once, few or many counts, or as a class when the clone is expanded.

v_gene	d_gene	abundance	j_gene	CDR3nt	CDR3aa
TRBV13	TRBD1	-	TRBJ2-7	TGTGCCAGCAGCTTAGTCGGCTTGAGTGGAGGCAGGGGGCAATACGAGCAGTACTTC	CASSLVGLSGGRGQYEQYF
TRBV7-9	-	-	TRBJ1-4	TGTGCCAGCAGCTTATACGGGGGAAATGAAAAACTGTTTTTT	CASSLYGGNEKLFF
TRBV24-1	-	-	TRBJ1-1	TGTGCCACCAGTGATGGGGTGGGAGGAGAAGCTTTCTTT	CATSDGVGGEAFF
TRBV30	TRBD1	-	TRBJ1-5	TGTGCCTGGAGAGCACAGGGGACGACCAATCAGCCCCAGCATTTT	CAWRAQGTTNQPQHF
TRBV7-3	-	-	TRBJ2-1	TGTGCCAGCAGCTTAACAAGGCAGGCGGAGCAGTTCTTC	CASSLTRQAEQFF
TRBV27	-	-	TRBJ1-2	TGTGCCAGCTCCCAGGGCTATGGCTACACCTTC	CASSQGYGYTF
TRBV18	TRBD1	few	TRBJ2-2	TGTGCCAGCTCACGGGAGACAGGGGGCGCAACCGGGGAGCTGTTTTTT	CASSRETGGATGELFF
TRBV6-6	TRBD2	-	TRBJ2-3	TGTGCCAGCAGATTAGCGGGAGGAGAGGATACGCAGTATTTT	CASRLAGGEDTQYF
TRBV7-8	TRBD1	-	TRBJ2-2	TGTGCCAGCAGCTCAACCGGGACAGCGAACACCGGGGAGCTGTTTTTT	CASSSTGTANTGELFF
TRBV7-9	TRBD1	-	TRBJ2-2	TGTGCCAGCAGCTTACCCGACAGGGGGCGTTTCCCCGGGGAGCTGTTTTTT	CASSLPDRGRFPGELFF
TRBV19	TRBD1	once	TRBJ2-7	TGTGCCAGTAGTAACAGGGACAGGCGGCCCTACGAGCAGTACTTC	CASSNRDRRPYEQYF
TRBV4-2	TRBD1	once	TRBJ2-1	TGTGCCAGCAGCTCTTCCGGGACAGGGGCATACAATGAGCAGTTCTTC	CASSSSGTGAYNEQFF
TRBV5-1	-	-	TRBJ2-1	TGCGCCAGCAGCTTGACGGTTCTTCCCCCCTTAGACGGGAAACCTACAAGTGAGCAGTTCTTC	CASSLTVLPPLDGKPTSEQFF
TRBV6-2/TRBV6-3	-	-	TRBJ2-7	TGTGCCAGCACCCCGGAAATACAGAAAAACGCCTACGAGCAGTACTTC	CASTPEIQKNAYEQYF
TRBV4-2	TRBD2	few	TRBJ2-3	TGTGCCAGCAGCCCCAGCGGGAGGGTTTGGGGCACAGATACGCAGTATTTT	CASSPSGRVWGTDTQYF
TRBV7-9	-	-	TRBJ2-3	TGTGCCAGCAGCCGAGAGGCAGTATCAGATACGCAGTATTTT	CASSREAVSDTQYF
TRBV30	-	-	TRBJ1-1	TGTGCCTGGAGTAGCCGTTACACTGAAGCTTTCTTT	CAWSSRYTEAFF
TRBV20-1	-	-	TRBJ2-7	TGCAGTACTCGGACATCCTACGAGCAGTACTTC	CSTRTSYEQYF
TRBV13	TRBD2	-	TRBJ2-7	TGTGCCAGCAGCCCAGGACTAGGAGACTACGAGCAGTACTTC	CASSPGLGDYEQYF
TRBV5-8	-	-	TRBJ1-1	TGTGCCAGCAGCCTAGAAAGGGGCGCCGCCACTGAAGCTTTCTTT	CASSLERGAATEAFF
TRBV7-2	-	-	TRBJ2-7	TGTGCCAGCAGCTCCAACTCGAGGTACGAGCAGTACTTC	CASSSNSRYEQYF
TRBV15	TRBD1	-	TRBJ2-7	TGTGCCACCAGAAGGCCCCCGGGACAGGGAGTCTACGAGCAGTACTTC	CATRRPPGQGVYEQYF
TRBV6-5	-	-	TRBJ1-4	TGTGCCAGCAGCCGCTCGAGGAATGAAAAACTGTTTTTT	CASSRSRNEKLFF
TRBV7-9	TRBD2	-	TRBJ2-7	TGTGCCAGCAGCTTAAAACGGGGGGGTAGGAGGGAGCACAGCGAGCAGTACTTC	CASSLKRGGRREHSEQYF
TRBV7-2	TRBD2	-	TRBJ2-3	TGTGCCAGCAGCCAGGGTTGGGGAGGGGATACGCAGTATTTT	CASSQGWGGDTQYF
TRBV5-1	TRBD1	-	TRBJ2-7	TGCGCCAGCAAGGGACAGGGGGCCTCCTACGAGCAGTACTTC	CASKGQGASYEQYF
TRBV7-8	-	-	TRBJ2-2	TGTGCCAGCAGCTTATCCAGGGCAGACACCGGGGAGCTGTTTTTT	CASSLSRADTGELFF
TRBV2	TRBD1	-	TRBJ1-2	TGTGCCAGCAATCGGGACAGCCAAACTAACTATGGCTACACCTTC	CASNRDSQTNYGYTF
TRBV29-1	TRBD1	once	TRBJ1-1	TGCAGCGTTGGAGACAGGGGAATGACTGAAGCTTTCTTT	CSVGDRGMTEAFF
TRBV10-3	-	-	TRBJ1-2	TGTGCCATCAGTGAGGACAGTCGAAGCTATGGCTACACCTTC	CAISEDSRSYGYTF
TRBV10-3	-	-	TRBJ1-2	TGTGCCATCAGTGAGTCTGGGCGCTGGTATGGCTACACCTTC	CAISESGRWYGYTF
TRBV7-2	TRBD2	-	TRBJ2-5	TGTGCCAGCAGCTTAGTTGACCCGTGGGGGGGTTTGGAGACCCAGTACTTC	CASSLVDPWGGLETQYF
TRBV6-1	-	once	TRBJ2-2	TGTGCCAGCAGCCGAGACAGCACCGGGGAGCTGTTTTTT	CASSRDSTGELFF
TRBV10-3	TRBD1	-	TRBJ2-3	TGTGCCACCGGACAGGGCACAGATACGCAGTATTTT	CATGQGTDTQYF
TRBV29-1	TRBD1	-	TRBJ2-7	TGCAGCGTATTTACGGACAGGGTCGACTACGAGCAGTACTTC	CSVFTDRVDYEQYF
TRBV14	-	-	TRBJ2-7	TGTGCCAGCAGCACCAGGGGCCGAAGCTCCTACGAGCAGTACTTC	CASSTRGRSSYEQYF
TRBV10-1	TRBD1	-	TRBJ2-7	TGCGCCAGCAGTGACCCCGCCGGGACAGGGTCTCACTACGAGCAGTACTTC	CASSDPAGTGSHYEQYF
TRBV6-5	TRBD1	-	TRBJ1-2	TGTGCCAGCCGCCCGGTGGGGACAGGGGGCGGGGGCTACACCTTC	CASRPVGTGGGGYTF
TRBV11-1	-	-	TRBJ2-1	TGTGCCAGCAGCTATAGCGCTACCTACGGGAATGAGCAGTTCTTC	CASSYSATYGNEQFF
TRBV5-6	-	once	TRBJ2-7	TGTGCCAGCAGCCCCGGCCAGCGCCCCTACGAGCAGTACTTC	CASSPGQRPYEQYF
TRBV15	TRBD1	-	TRBJ2-2	TGTGCCACCAGCAGACCGGGACAGGGGTCCAACACCGGGGAGCTGTTTTTT	CATSRPGQGSNTGELFF
TRBV11-2	-	-	TRBJ2-1	TGTGCCAGCAGCCCCAATGGGGCTAGCTCCTACAATGAGCAGTTCTTC	CASSPNGASSYNEQFF